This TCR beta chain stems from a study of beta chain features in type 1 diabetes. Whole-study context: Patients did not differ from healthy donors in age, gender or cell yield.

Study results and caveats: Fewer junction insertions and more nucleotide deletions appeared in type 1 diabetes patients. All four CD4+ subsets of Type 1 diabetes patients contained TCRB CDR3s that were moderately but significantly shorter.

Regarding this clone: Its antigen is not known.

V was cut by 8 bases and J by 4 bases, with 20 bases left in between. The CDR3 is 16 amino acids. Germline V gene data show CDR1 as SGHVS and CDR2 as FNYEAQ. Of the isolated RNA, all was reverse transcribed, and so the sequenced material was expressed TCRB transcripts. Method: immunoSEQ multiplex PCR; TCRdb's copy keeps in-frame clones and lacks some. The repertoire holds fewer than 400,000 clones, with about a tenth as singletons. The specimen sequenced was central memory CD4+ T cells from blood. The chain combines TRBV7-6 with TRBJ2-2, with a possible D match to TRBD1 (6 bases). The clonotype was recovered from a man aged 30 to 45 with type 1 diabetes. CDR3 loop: CASASTGSRTTGELFF. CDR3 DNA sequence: TGTGCCAGCGCTAGTACAGGGAGTAGGACCACCGGGGAGCTGTTTTTT.